Shown below are 6 T cell receptor beta chains from a single sample sequenced in a study of CD8+ T cells in alopecia areata. RNA was extracted and reverse transcribed into cDNA as the sequencing template. The repertoire was sequenced with immunoSEQ multiplex PCR; TCRdb's copy has only in-frame clones and lacks some. This table holds roughly 180,000 clones, roughly 50% found once. Described treatment: oral pan-JAK inhibitor, 5-10 mg twice daily. This specimen was CD8+ T cells sorted from blood, taken at week 24, from a patient treated with tofacitinib. The receptors derive from a human donor with alopecia areata.

The table lists this clone with a few counts. The DNA of the CDR3 is TGCAGCGACTTGAACACTGAAGCTTTCTTT. Encoded protein: CSDLNTEAFF. J is TRBJ1-1 and V is TRBV29-1; no clear D. In germline, CDR1 is SQVTM, CDR2 ANQGSEA. The CDR3 sequence is 10 residues long. Trimming stripped 7 bases from V and 0 bases from J, with 3 bases between.

This rearrangement joins TRBV4-1 to TRBJ1-2, with 9 bases lining up with TRBD1. CDR3 length: 14 residues. Germline V lookup: CDR1 MGHRA, CDR2 YSYEKL. V lost 2 bases and J lost 6; bases outside the gene matches: 4. In DNA, the CDR3 is TGCGCCAGCAGCCAAAGGACAGGGGATAATGGCTACACCTTC. It is translated as CASSQRTGDNGYTF.

The gene calls are TRBV6-5 and TRBJ2-1, with 12 bases fitting TRBD2. Germline V gene lookup returns CDR1 MNHEY and CDR2 SVGAGI. V trimming: 4 bases; J trimming: 3 bases; junction bases outside the gene matches: 4. The CDR3 has 16 residues. CDR3 sequence (DNA): TGTGCCAGCAGTTTCGGACTAGCGGGGAGCTACAATGAGCAGTTCTTC. Translation gives CASSFGLAGSYNEQFF.

V usage is TRBV27 and J usage is TRBJ2-7; D gene ambiguous. The germline V and J ends were trimmed by 4 bases and 3 bases, with 7 bases remaining between them. The CDR3 totals 12 residues. Germline V gene lookup returns CDR1 MNHEY and CDR2 SMNVEV (reference sequence). CDR3 sequence reads: CASSSGGYEQYF. The CDR3 region has the DNA TGTGCCAGCAGTTCCGGTGGCTACGAGCAGTACTTC.

This clone was recorded only once. This rearrangement joins TRBV9 to TRBJ2-3; perhaps TRBD2 as D (6 bases). The germline V gene has CDR1 SGDLS and CDR2 YYNGEE. Trimming took 3 bases from V and 7 from J, leaving 18 bases between them. The CDR3 contains 15 residues. CDR3: CASSAGGGLENTQYF. CDR3 bases: TGTGCCAGCAGCGCGGGTGGGGGACTGGAGAATACGCAGTATTTT.

V gene TRBV30 combines with J gene TRBJ1-1; TRBD1 agrees at 11 bases. The CDR3 sequence is 13 residues long. Germline V gives CDR1 GTSNPN, CDR2 SVGIG (reference sequence). The ends lost 5 bases at V and 3 bases at J; junction bases unmatched: 2. CDR3 nucleotides: TGTGCCTGGTTGGGACAGGGGGACACTGAAGCTTTCTTT. The encoded protein is CAWLGQGDTEAFF.